These 27 T cell receptor beta chains came from one sample sequenced in a study of blood T cell repertoires in COVID-19. Measured with immunoSEQ multiplex PCR; TCRdb has only the in-frame clones, and not every one. The sample lists around 260,000 clones, about nine tenths occurring once. Sequencing used peripheral blood. The receptors here all came from a woman aged 40 to 55 who had recovered from COVID-19.

The chain joins TRBV11-2 to TRBJ2-7; TRBD2 aligns across 9 bases. This CDR3 region has 14 residues. V gave up 2 bases and J gave up 2 bases; unmatched junction bases: 1. Germline values: CDR1 SGHAT, CDR2 FQNNGV. CDR3 region: CASSLPSGAYEQYF. The CDR3 DNA reads TGTGCCAGCAGCTTACCTAGCGGGGCCTACGAGCAGTACTTC.

The chain carries TRBV2 and TRBJ1-2; no clear D gene. This CDR3 has 12 residues. The ends were cut back, 3 bases at V and 3 bases at J, with 5 bases in the middle. Germline assignment: CDR1 SNHLY and CDR2 FYNNEI. The CDR3 bases are TGTGCCAGCAGTGACGAGGACTATGGCTACACCTTC. Protein sequence: CASSDEDYGYTF.

This sequence joins TRBV3-1 (or the pseudogene TRBV3-2) and TRBJ1-5; D is uncertain. V dropped 6 bases and J dropped 6 bases, with 12 bases sitting between them. The CDR3 consists of 13 residues. Germline CDR1 and CDR2: LGHDT and YNNKEL (reference sequence). CDR3: CASRAREGQPQHF. CDR3 nucleotides: TGTGCCAGCAGGGCTCGGGAAGGTCAGCCCCAGCATTTT.

This sequence joins TRBV25-1 and TRBJ1-2, with D unclear. V was shortened by 3 bases and J by 6 bases, with 11 bases between the two germline ends. Germline V gene sequence: CDR1 MGHDK, CDR2 SYGVNS. The CDR3 contains 13 residues. The CDR3 DNA is TGTGCCAGCAGTGACCCGGGAGCCAATGGCTACACCTTC. It yields the protein CASSDPGANGYTF.

The CDR3 region is CASSWDRVMNTEAFF. CDR3 coding DNA: TGTGCCAGCAGTTGGGACAGGGTAATGAACACTGAAGCTTTCTTT. The rearrangement uses TRBV27 and TRBJ1-1, with 9 bases lining up with TRBD1. Germline V gene lookup returns CDR1 MNHEY and CDR2 SMNVEV (reference sequence). The V gene end was trimmed by 4 bases and the J gene end by 0 bases; junction bases not matched to a gene: 3. The CDR3 has 15 residues.

This clone was counted between two and nine times. This rearrangement joins TRBV19 to TRBJ1-3; weak D call: TRBD1 (6 bases). The V end was cut by 9 bases, the J end by 2 bases, with 11 bases between. The CDR3 has 13 residues. Germline CDR1 is LNHDA and CDR2 is SQIVND (reference sequence). Here the CDR3 reads CASNRATGNTIYF. CDR3 sequence (DNA): TGTGCCAGCAACAGGGCTACTGGAAACACCATATATTTT.

The chain combines TRBV18 with TRBJ1-5; 7 bases map to TRBD1. V shed 3 bases, J shed 2 bases, and the junction held 1 base outside the gene matches. Per the germline V gene, CDR1 is KGHSH and CDR2 is LQKENI. This CDR3 is built from 14 residues. In DNA form, the CDR3 reads TGTGCCAGCTCACCCCAGGGGGGCAATCAGCCCCAGCATTTT. Protein sequence: CASSPQGGNQPQHF.

This chain connects TRBV18 to TRBJ2-2, with D unresolved. Trimming pared 0 bases from V and 4 bases from J, leaving 12 bases between. The CDR3 consists of 16 residues. Germline CDR1 is KGHSH and CDR2 is LQKENI. The DNA for the CDR3 is TGTGCCAGCTCACCACCGGGCCCTTCAGTCACCGGGGAGCTGTTTTTT. It is translated as CASSPPGPSVTGELFF.

This rearrangement joins TRBV24-1 to TRBJ2-2; a possible D gene is TRBD1 (6 bases). V lost 7 bases and J lost 1, with 9 bases in between. The CDR3 runs to 14 residues. Germline loops: CDR1 KGHDR, CDR2 SFDVKD. The CDR3: CATRGALNTGELFF. For the CDR3, the DNA is TGTGCCACCAGGGGGGCACTGAACACCGGGGAGCTGTTTTTT.

The chain has TRBV7-2 and TRBJ2-3; no firm D call. Germline values: CDR1 SGHTA, CDR2 FQGNSA. There are 15 residues in the CDR3. The V gene lost 1 base and the J gene lost 0 bases, with 8 bases spanning the gap. CDR3 DNA sequence: TGTGCCAGCAGCTTAGTTTACTCCAGCACAGATACGCAGTATTTT. Residues: CASSLVYSSTDTQYF.

The chain recombines TRBV7-2 with TRBJ2-1; 8 positions agree with TRBD2. This CDR3 has 13 amino acids. V shed 5 bases and J 6 bases; nucleotides not matched to a gene: 3. Germline CDR1 SGHTA, CDR2 FQGNSA. The CDR3 loop reads CASSQRGGNEQFF. The CDR3 bases are TGTGCCAGCAGCCAACGGGGGGGCAATGAGCAGTTCTTC.

This clone appeared once. The chain has TRBV5-1 and TRBJ1-3, with TRBD1 matching 9 bases. The CDR3 contains 16 residues. V was pared by 4 bases and J by 2 bases, with 7 bases of the junction left unmatched. Germline V gives CDR1 SGHRS, CDR2 YFSETQ. Here the CDR3 DNA reads TGCGCCAGCAGCACGGAACAGGGGGCAACTGGAAACACCATATATTTT. It specifies CASSTEQGATGNTIYF.

The chain has TRBV7-9 and TRBJ1-3; 10 bases align to TRBD1. Germline loops: CDR1 SEHNR, CDR2 FQNEAQ (reference sequence). The CDR3 extends over 19 amino acids. V was clipped by 1 base and J by 0 bases; unmatched bases: 9. In DNA, the CDR3 is TGTGCCAGCAGCTTAGTGGGGTCGGGACAGGGGATCTCTGGAAACACCATATATTTT. The encoded protein is CASSLVGSGQGISGNTIYF.

The chain couples TRBV6-2 or TRBV6-3 to TRBJ2-5, with 10 bases matching TRBD2. The CDR3 is made up of 14 amino acids. Germline V gives CDR1 MNHEY, CDR2 SVGEGT. The trim removed 6 bases at V and 5 bases at J, leaving 6 bases unmatched. CDR3 DNA sequence: TGTGCCAGCAGGCCTAGCGGGAGTCCGGAGACCCAGTACTTC. Translated, it gives CASRPSGSPETQYF.

The chain uses TRBV27 and TRBJ2-7; possibly TRBD1 for D (5 bases). This CDR3 region has 12 residues. The germline V gene has CDR1 MNHEY and CDR2 SMNVEV (reference sequence). V was trimmed by 5 bases and J by 5 bases, leaving 10 bases between them. The CDR3 DNA reads as TGTGCCAGCAGTCTTCTAGGGGACGAGCAGTACTTC. As protein: CASSLLGDEQYF.

For the CDR3, the DNA is TGTGCCTGGGGGGGGGTAGCGGCCTACAATGAGCAGTTCTTC. Its translation is CAWGGVAAYNEQFF. J is TRBJ2-1 and V is TRBV30, with 7 bases that match TRBD2. The CDR3 is 14 residues long. V dropped 5 bases and J dropped 2; count of bases not matched to a gene: 6. From germline, CDR1 is GTSNPN and CDR2 SVGIG (reference sequence).

The J gene is TRBJ2-3, the V gene TRBV9; 10 bases line up with TRBD2. The CDR3 length is 16 residues. The junction had 9 bases not matched to a gene; V was cut back by 5 bases and J by 3 bases. Germline-derived CDR1 and CDR2 are SGDLS and YYNGEE. The CDR3 loop is CASSALLTSGTDTQYF. DNA for the CDR3: TGTGCCAGCAGTGCCCTTTTGACTAGCGGGACAGATACGCAGTATTTT. Full variable domain (missing parts from reference TRBV9 and TRBJ2-3): DSGVTQTPKHLITATGQRVTLRCSPRSGDLSVYWYQQSLDQGLQFLIQYYNGEERAKGNILERFSAQQFPDLHSELNLSSLELGDSALYFCASSALLTSGTDTQYFGPGTRLTVL.

This clone was observed a handful of times. The chain combines TRBV6-5 with TRBJ1-1; 9 bases map to TRBD1. The CDR3 has 13 amino acids. V lost 9 bases, J lost 4 bases, and 6 bases stayed unmatched. Per germline, CDR1 MNHEY and CDR2 SVGAGI. CDR3: CASTGGHPTEAFF. CDR3 nucleotide sequence: TGTGCCAGTACAGGGGGCCACCCCACTGAAGCTTTCTTT.

V is TRBV5-1 and J is TRBJ2-1; D unclear. The germline V and J ends were trimmed by 3 bases and 0 bases, with 7 bases remaining between them. From germline, CDR1 is SGHRS and CDR2 YFSETQ. The CDR3 is made up of 14 amino acids. CDR3 region: CASSSAISYNEQFF. The CDR3 DNA reads TGCGCCAGCAGCTCCGCGATCTCCTACAATGAGCAGTTCTTC.

The chain has TRBV6-2 or TRBV6-3 and TRBJ1-5, with 7 bases lining up with TRBD1. Looked up from germline, CDR1 is MNHEY and CDR2 is SVGEGT. The CDR3 consists of 14 residues. Trimming took 6 bases from V and 3 from J; bases not matched to a gene: 5. CDR3: CASSKTGDNQPQHF. CDR3 DNA: TGTGCCAGCAGCAAAACAGGGGACAATCAGCCCCAGCATTTT.

The chain links TRBV7-2 to TRBJ2-1, with 9 bases matching TRBD2. The CDR3 is 16 residues long. Trimming cost V 4 bases and J 5 bases; bases outside gene matches: 9. Per the germline V gene, CDR1 is SGHTA and CDR2 is FQGNSA. The CDR3 nucleotides are TGTGCCAGCAGCTCCCAGCGGGAGGTCCGAAACAATGAGCAGTTCTTC. Its translation: CASSSQREVRNNEQFF.

The V gene is TRBV12-2, the J gene TRBJ1-1; the DNA was not compared with TRBD1, the D call given in the table. TRBV12-2 is flagged as a pseudogene. CDR3 length equals 17 residues. This CDR3 reads CASRFPTGGYWRTEAFF. CDR3 in DNA: TGTGCAAGTCGCTTTCCGACAGGGGGATATTGGAGGACTGAAGCTTTCTTT.

The V call is TRBV30, the J call TRBJ2-6, with 7 bases identical to TRBD1. Germline lookup yields CDR1 GTSNPN and CDR2 SVGIG (reference sequence). This CDR3 contains 17 residues. V lost 5 bases and J lost 1; bases outside the gene matches: 11. The CDR3 DNA follows: TGTGCCTGGGGCTCTTGGACAGGATATTCTGGGGCCAACGTCCTGACTTTC. It encodes CAWGSWTGYSGANVLTF.

This sequence joins TRBV5-1 and TRBJ2-5; 15 nucleotides agree with TRBD2. V dropped 4 bases and J dropped 5; count of bases not matched to a gene: 6. The CDR3 is made up of 16 amino acids. Germline V CDR1 and CDR2: SGHRS, YFSETQ. CDR3 loop: CASSPGLAGGSETQYF. The CDR3 nucleotides read TGCGCCAGCAGCCCCGGACTAGCGGGAGGGTCTGAGACCCAGTACTTC.

This clone was observed a handful of times. The chain joins TRBV10-3 to TRBJ2-3; 11 bases are a match to TRBD2. The CDR3 is 17 residues long. Unmatched junction bases numbered 12, after V lost 8 bases and J lost 2 bases. Looked up from germline, CDR1 is ENHRY and CDR2 is SYGVKD. CDR3 region: CAISSDSGRASTDTQYF. CDR3 in DNA: TGTGCCATCTCGTCTGATAGCGGGAGGGCCTCCACAGATACGCAGTATTTT.

The chain couples TRBV6-5 to TRBJ1-4; D might be TRBD1 (6 bases). Trimming removed 6 bases from V and 8 bases from J, with 16 bases in between. There are 14 residues in the CDR3. From germline, CDR1 is MNHEY and CDR2 SVGAGI. CDR3 sequence reads: CASSREQGSEKLFF. The CDR3 bases are TGTGCCAGCAGCCGAGAACAGGGCAGCGAAAAACTGTTTTTT.

The rearrangement links TRBV15 to TRBJ2-3, with 11 bases fitting TRBD1. The CDR3 covers 16 residues. CDR1 and CDR2 from the germline V gene are LNHNV and YYDKDF (reference sequence). V shed 0 bases and J 7 bases; nucleotides not matched to a gene: 6. The CDR3 DNA follows: TGTGCCACCAGCAGAGATGGACAGGGGGCGCGATATACGCAGTATTTT. It is translated as CATSRDGQGARYTQYF.